This T cell receptor beta chain appears in the sequencing data of a study of high-grade serous ovarian cancer treatment subgroups. The overall study: On average, 14,192 reads and 7,000 to 8,000 unique TCR beta rearrangements were obtained per sample. General study results and limits: Without spatial data, bulk sequencing limits insight into HGSC tumor diversity. Repertoire similarity ranged roughly 0.1 to 0.79 between tumors of one patient.

There are 16 residues in the CDR3. V lost 0 bases and J 5 bases, leaving 15 bases between the germline ends. The germline CDR1 and CDR2 sequences are SGHDT and YYEEEE. For this clone: Its cognate antigen is unknown.

Using immunoSEQ multiplex PCR, the repertoire was profiled, and TCRdb retains in-frame clones only, with some absent. The sample includes 1,500 to 2,000 clones, over 70% of them seen just once. The tumor samples were collected prior to definitive surgery or chemotherapy. This sequence was found in a human donor with high-grade serous ovarian cancer. Sequencing was carried out using tumor tissue. The chain carries TRBV5-6 and TRBJ2-1, with D perhaps matching TRBD1 (6 bases). DNA for the CDR3: TGTGCCAGCAGCTTGGGGCAGGGGAACTTCCACAATGAGCAGTTCTTC. Amino acid sequence: CASSLGQGNFHNEQFF.